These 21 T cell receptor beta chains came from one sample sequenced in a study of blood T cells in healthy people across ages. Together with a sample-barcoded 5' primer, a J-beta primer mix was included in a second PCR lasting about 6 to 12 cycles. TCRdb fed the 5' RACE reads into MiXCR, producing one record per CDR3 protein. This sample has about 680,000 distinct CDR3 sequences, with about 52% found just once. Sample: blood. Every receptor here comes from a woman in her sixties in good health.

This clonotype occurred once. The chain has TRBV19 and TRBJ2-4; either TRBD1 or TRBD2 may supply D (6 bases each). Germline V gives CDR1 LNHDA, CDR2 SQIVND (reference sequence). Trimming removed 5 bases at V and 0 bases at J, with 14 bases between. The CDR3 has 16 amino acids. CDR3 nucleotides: TGTGCCAGTAGTCTTGGAGGGGGACTAGCCAAAAACATTCAGTACTTC. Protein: CASSLGGGLAKNIQYF.

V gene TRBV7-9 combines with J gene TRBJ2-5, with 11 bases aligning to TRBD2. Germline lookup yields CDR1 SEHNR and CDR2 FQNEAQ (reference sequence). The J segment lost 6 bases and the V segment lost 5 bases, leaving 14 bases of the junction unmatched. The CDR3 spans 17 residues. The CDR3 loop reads CASSLSGRAEMPKTQYF. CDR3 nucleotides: TGTGCCAGCAGCCTTAGCGGGAGGGCGGAGATGCCCAAGACCCAGTACTTC.

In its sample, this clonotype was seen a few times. The CDR3 coding sequence is TGTGCCAGCAGTCCGCTTGGGTCCGGGCTGTCGCCCTACGAGCAGTACTTC. This encodes CASSPLGSGLSPYEQYF. The V call is TRBV12-3 or TRBV12-4, the J call TRBJ2-7, with no clear D. The CDR3 loop spans 17 amino acids. Trimming left V 5 bases short and J 2 bases short, with 22 bases between.

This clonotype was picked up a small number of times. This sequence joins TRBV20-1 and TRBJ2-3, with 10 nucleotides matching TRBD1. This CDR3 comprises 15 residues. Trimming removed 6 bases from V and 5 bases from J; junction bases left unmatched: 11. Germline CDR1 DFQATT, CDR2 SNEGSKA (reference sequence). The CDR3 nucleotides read TGCAGTGCGAACCCGGGACAGGGGATGCGAGATACGCAGTATTTT. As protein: CSANPGQGMRDTQYF.

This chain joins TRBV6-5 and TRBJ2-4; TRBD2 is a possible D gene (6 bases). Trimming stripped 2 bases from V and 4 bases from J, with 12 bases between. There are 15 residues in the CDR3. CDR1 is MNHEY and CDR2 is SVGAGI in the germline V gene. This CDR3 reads CASSYRGEPKNIQYF. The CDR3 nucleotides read TGTGCCAGCAGTTACCGCGGGGAGCCAAAAAACATTCAGTACTTC.

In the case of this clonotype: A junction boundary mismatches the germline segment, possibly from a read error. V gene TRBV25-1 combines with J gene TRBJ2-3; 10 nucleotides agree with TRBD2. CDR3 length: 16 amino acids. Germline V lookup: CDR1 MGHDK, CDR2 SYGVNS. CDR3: CTSSDWSGLATDTQYF. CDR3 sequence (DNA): TGTACCAGCAGTGACTGGTCGGGACTAGCGACAGATACGCAGTATTTT.

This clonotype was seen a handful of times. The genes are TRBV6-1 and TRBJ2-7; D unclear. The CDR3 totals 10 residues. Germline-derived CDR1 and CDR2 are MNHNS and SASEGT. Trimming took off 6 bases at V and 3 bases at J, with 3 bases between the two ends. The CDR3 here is CASRNYEQYF. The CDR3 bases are TGTGCCAGCAGGAACTACGAGCAGTACTTC.

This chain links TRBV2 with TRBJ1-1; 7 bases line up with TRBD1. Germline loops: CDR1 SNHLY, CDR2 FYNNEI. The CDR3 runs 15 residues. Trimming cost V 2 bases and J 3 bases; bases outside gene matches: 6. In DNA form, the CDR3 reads TGTGCCAGCAGTGAACAGGGGGTTAGGGACACTGAAGCTTTCTTT. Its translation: CASSEQGVRDTEAFF.

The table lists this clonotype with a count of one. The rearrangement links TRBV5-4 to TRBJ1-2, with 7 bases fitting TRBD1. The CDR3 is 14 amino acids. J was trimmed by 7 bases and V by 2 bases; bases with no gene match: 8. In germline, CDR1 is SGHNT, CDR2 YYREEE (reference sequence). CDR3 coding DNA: TGTGCCAGCAGCTTTGGGCAGGGGGAGAGTGGCTACACCTTC. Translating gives CASSFGQGESGYTF. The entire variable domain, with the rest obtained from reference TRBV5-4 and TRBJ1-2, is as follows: ETGVTQSPTHLIKTRGQQVTLRCSSQSGHNTVSWYQQALGQGPQFIFQYYREEENGRGNFPPRFSGLQFPNYSSELNVNALELDDSALYLCASSFGQGESGYTFGSGTRLTVV.

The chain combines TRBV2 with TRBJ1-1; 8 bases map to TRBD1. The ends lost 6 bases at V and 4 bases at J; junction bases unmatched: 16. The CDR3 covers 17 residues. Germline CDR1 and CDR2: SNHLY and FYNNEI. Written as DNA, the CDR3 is TGTGCCAGCAGCGACCTCTCCCGACAGGGGTTGAGCACTGAAGCTTTCTTT. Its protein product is CASSDLSRQGLSTEAFF.

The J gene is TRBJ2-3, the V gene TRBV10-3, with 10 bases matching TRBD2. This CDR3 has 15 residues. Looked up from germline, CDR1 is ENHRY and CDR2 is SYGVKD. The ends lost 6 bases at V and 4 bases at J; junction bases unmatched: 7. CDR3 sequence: CAISPTSGKADTQYF. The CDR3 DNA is TGTGCCATCAGCCCAACTAGCGGGAAAGCAGATACGCAGTATTTT.

CDR3 coding DNA: TGTGCCAGCACCCCACCATCGAGTCGGGCTGGGACCCAGTACTTC. It yields the protein CASTPPSSRAGTQYF. The chain has TRBV5-5 and TRBJ2-5; D is undetermined. Trimming left V 6 bases short and J 7 bases short, with 22 bases between. The CDR3 is made up of 15 amino acids. Per germline, CDR1 SGHKS and CDR2 YYEKEE (reference sequence).

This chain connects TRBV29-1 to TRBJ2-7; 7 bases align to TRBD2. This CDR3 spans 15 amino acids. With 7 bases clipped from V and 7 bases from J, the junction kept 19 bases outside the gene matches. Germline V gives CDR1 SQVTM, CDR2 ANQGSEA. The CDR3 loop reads CSGITPGLPTQEQYF. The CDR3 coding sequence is TGCAGCGGTATTACCCCGGGACTACCAACTCAGGAGCAGTACTTC.

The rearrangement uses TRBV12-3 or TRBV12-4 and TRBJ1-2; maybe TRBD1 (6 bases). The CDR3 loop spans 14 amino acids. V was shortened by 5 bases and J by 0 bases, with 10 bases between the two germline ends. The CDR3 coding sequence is TGTGCCAGCAGTGTCCGGACAGCTAACTATGGCTACACCTTC. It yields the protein CASSVRTANYGYTF.

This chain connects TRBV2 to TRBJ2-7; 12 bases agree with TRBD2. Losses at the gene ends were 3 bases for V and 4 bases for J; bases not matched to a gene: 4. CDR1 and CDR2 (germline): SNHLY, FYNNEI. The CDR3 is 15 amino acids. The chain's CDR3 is CASSDLLAGGYEQYF. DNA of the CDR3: TGTGCCAGCAGTGACCTGCTAGCGGGAGGGTACGAGCAGTACTTC. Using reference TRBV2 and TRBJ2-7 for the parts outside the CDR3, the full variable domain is EPEVTQTPSHQVTQMGQEVILRCVPISNHLYFYWYRQILGQKVEFLVSFYNNEISEKSEIFDDQFSVERPDGSNFTLKIRSTKLEDSAMYFCASSDLLAGGYEQYFGPGTRLTVT.

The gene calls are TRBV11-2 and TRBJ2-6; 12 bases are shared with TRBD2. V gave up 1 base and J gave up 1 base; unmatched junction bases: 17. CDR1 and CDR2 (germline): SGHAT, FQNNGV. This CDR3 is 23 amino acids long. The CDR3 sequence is CASSLGPFISPGTSGSGANVLTF. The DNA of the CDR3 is TGTGCCAGCAGCTTAGGCCCCTTTATTTCCCCGGGGACTAGCGGGTCTGGGGCCAACGTCCTGACTTTC.

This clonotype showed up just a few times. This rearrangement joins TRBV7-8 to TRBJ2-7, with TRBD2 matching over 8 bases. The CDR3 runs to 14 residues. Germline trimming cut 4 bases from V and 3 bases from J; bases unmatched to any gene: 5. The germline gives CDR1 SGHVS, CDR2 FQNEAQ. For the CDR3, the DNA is TGTGCCAGCAGCTCGACTAGCGCTGGCTACGAGCAGTACTTC. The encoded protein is CASSSTSAGYEQYF.

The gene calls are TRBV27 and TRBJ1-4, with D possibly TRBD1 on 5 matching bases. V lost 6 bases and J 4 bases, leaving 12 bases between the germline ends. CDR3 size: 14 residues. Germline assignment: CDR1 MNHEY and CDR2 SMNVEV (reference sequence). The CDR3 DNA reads TGTGCCAGCAGCAAATGGGGGTTTAATGAAAAACTGTTTTTT. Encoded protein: CASSKWGFNEKLFF.

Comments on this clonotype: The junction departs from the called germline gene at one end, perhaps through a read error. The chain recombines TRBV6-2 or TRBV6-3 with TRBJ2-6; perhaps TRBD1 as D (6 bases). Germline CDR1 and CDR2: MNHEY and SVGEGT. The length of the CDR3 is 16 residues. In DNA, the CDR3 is TGTGCCGGCAGATCTTACAGGGACCCAGGGGCCAACGTCCTGACTTTC. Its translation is CAGRSYRDPGANVLTF.

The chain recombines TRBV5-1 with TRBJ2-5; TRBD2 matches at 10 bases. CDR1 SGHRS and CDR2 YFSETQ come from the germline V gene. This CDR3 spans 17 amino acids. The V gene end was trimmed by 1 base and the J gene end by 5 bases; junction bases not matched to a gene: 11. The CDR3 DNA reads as TGCGCCAGCAGCTTGTGGGCTAGCGGGAGAACAGGGGAGACCCAGTACTTC. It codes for CASSLWASGRTGETQYF.

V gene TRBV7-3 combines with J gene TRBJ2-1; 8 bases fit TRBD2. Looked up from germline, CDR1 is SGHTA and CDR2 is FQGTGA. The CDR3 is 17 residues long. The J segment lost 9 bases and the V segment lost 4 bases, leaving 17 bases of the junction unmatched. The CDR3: CASSSTRTNGRAAEQFF. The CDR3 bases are TGTGCCAGCAGCTCGACCAGGACTAACGGGAGGGCCGCTGAGCAGTTCTTC.